The 25 T cell receptor beta chains below come from one sample, sequenced in a study of blood T cell repertoires in COVID-19. Repertoires were generated with immunoSEQ multiplex PCR, while TCRdb's copy carries only in-frame clones and drops some. Here the sample spans about 58,000 clones, around 83% being singletons. The sequenced material came from peripheral blood. Receptor source: a human donor in a cohort sampled during active COVID-19.

The gene calls are TRBV10-1 and TRBJ2-1; TRBD2 might be the D (6 bases). Germline lookup yields CDR1 WNHNN and CDR2 SYGVQD (reference sequence). Trimming took off 4 bases at V and 7 bases at J, with 17 bases between the two ends. The CDR3 is 15 residues long. DNA of the CDR3: TGCGCCAGCAGTGGATGGACACTCGGGAGTAATGAGCAGTTCTTC. Encoded protein: CASSGWTLGSNEQFF.

J is TRBJ1-5 and V is TRBV2; D remains ambiguous. The length of the CDR3 is 14 residues. Trimming took off 5 bases at V and 5 bases at J, with 13 bases between the two ends. Germline assignment: CDR1 SNHLY and CDR2 FYNNEI. For the CDR3, the DNA is TGTGCCAGCAGTCCGGGTAATAAAGATCAGCCCCAGCATTTT. Protein product: CASSPGNKDQPQHF.

This rearrangement joins TRBV10-3 to TRBJ2-2, with 13 positions matching TRBD2. The CDR3 length is 17 residues. Unmatched junction bases numbered 12, after V lost 7 bases and J lost 7 bases. The germline V gene encodes CDR1 ENHRY and CDR2 SYGVKD. The CDR3 region has the DNA TGTGCCATCACCCGGACTAGCGGGGGTTCCCTAGGCGGGGAGCTGTTTTTT. Translated, it gives CAITRTSGGSLGGELFF.

The chain joins TRBV11-3 to TRBJ2-2, with 7 bases aligning to TRBD2. V lost 8 bases to trimming and J lost 5 bases; unmatched junction nucleotides: 11. The CDR3 is 15 residues long. CDR1 is SGHNT and CDR2 is YENEEA in the germline V gene. As DNA, the CDR3 is TGTGCCAGCCGATTGGGCGGGGGAAGGACCGGGGAGCTGTTTTTT. Its protein product is CASRLGGGRTGELFF.

The V call is TRBV5-4, the J call TRBJ1-2; the match to TRBD1 covers 7 bases. After removal of 1 base from V and 0 bases from J, the junction contained 3 bases not matched to a gene. This CDR3 contains 15 residues. CDR1 and CDR2 (germline): SGHNT, YYREEE (reference sequence). The CDR3 spells CASSLQGTANYGYTF. The CDR3 coding sequence is TGTGCCAGCAGCTTGCAGGGGACAGCTAACTATGGCTACACCTTC.

In its sample, this clone was seen a few times. The genes are TRBV28 and TRBJ1-1; D is ambiguous. This CDR3 has 13 amino acids. V was clipped by 5 bases and J by 1 base, with 8 bases between them. Per germline, CDR1 MDHEN and CDR2 SYDVKM. CDR3 DNA sequence: TGTGCCAGCAGTCTCACCGGGAACACTGAAGCTTTCTTT. Its translation: CASSLTGNTEAFF.

This chain joins TRBV12-2 and TRBJ2-5; the DNA was not compared with TRBD2, the D call given in the table. TRBV12-2 is a recognized pseudogene. The CDR3 is 19 amino acids. The CDR3 nucleotides read TGTGCAAGTCGCCAAAAAGGGCCAGGGGAGCGGGAGGGCCAGGAGACCCAGTACTTC. This sequence encodes CASRQKGPGEREGQETQYF.

This clone was seen only a few times. The V gene is TRBV19, the J gene TRBJ1-3, with unresolved D. With 10 bases removed from V and 1 base from J, the gap between germline ends came to 17 bases. This CDR3 is built from 15 residues. Per germline, CDR1 LNHDA and CDR2 SQIVND (reference sequence). The CDR3 sequence is CAIAGRGDSGNTIYF. DNA for the CDR3: TGTGCCATCGCGGGCCGGGGAGATTCTGGAAACACCATATATTTT.

This clone came up once. This chain connects TRBV7-9 to TRBJ2-5; a weak D match, TRBD2 (6 bases). CDR1 and CDR2 (germline): SEHNR, FQNEAQ (reference sequence). V lost 1 base to trimming and J lost 2 bases, with 11 bases between them. The CDR3 is 15 residues long. The CDR3 DNA is TGTGCCAGCAGCTTAGTCGCTAGCGAACAAGAGACCCAGTACTTC. Translation: CASSLVASEQETQYF.

The rearrangement links TRBV11-2 to TRBJ1-5, with 10 bases aligning to TRBD1. Germline CDR1 and CDR2: SGHAT and FQNNGV. V gave up 6 bases and J gave up 3 bases; unmatched junction bases: 2. The length of the CDR3 is 14 residues. CDR3 residues: CASRGQGLNQPQHF. DNA of the CDR3: TGTGCCAGCAGGGGACAGGGGCTCAATCAGCCCCAGCATTTT.

The rearrangement uses TRBV7-9 and TRBJ2-5; 8 bases line up with TRBD1. This CDR3 comprises 13 residues. Trimming at V came to 6 bases and at J to 7 bases, leaving 7 bases not matched to a gene. The germline CDR1 and CDR2 sequences are SEHNR and FQNEAQ (reference sequence). The CDR3 spells CASSYRGEGTQYF. DNA for the CDR3: TGTGCCAGCAGTTACAGGGGGGAAGGGACCCAGTACTTC.

This clone was observed once. The CDR3 loop is CASSSRTGATYEQYF. Here the CDR3 DNA reads TGTGCCAGCAGTTCAAGGACAGGAGCGACCTACGAGCAGTACTTC. This chain joins TRBV6-6 and TRBJ2-7; 7 positions agree with TRBD1. This CDR3 is 15 amino acids long. In germline, CDR1 is MNHNY, CDR2 SVGAGI (reference sequence). The J segment lost 2 bases and the V segment lost 4 bases, leaving 8 bases of the junction unmatched.

This rearrangement joins TRBV11-2 to TRBJ2-1; 7 nucleotides line up with TRBD2. V shed 1 base and J 3 bases; nucleotides not matched to a gene: 3. Germline V gene lookup returns CDR1 SGHAT and CDR2 FQNNGV. The CDR3 loop spans 15 amino acids. CDR3 sequence reads: CASSLAGRDYNEQFF. CDR3 DNA: TGTGCCAGCAGCTTAGCGGGGAGGGACTACAATGAGCAGTTCTTC. Together with reference TRBV11-2 and TRBJ2-1, the CDR3 gives the full variable domain: EAGVAQSPRYKIIEKRQSVAFWCNPISGHATLYWYQQILGQGPKLLIQFQNNGVVDDSQLPKDRFSAERLKGVDSTLKIQPAKLEDSAVYLCASSLAGRDYNEQFFGPGTRLTVL.

The chain links TRBV19 to TRBJ2-5, with TRBD1 matching over 7 bases. V trimming: 5 bases; J trimming: 5 bases; junction bases outside the gene matches: 11. The CDR3 loop spans 15 amino acids. Germline CDR1 LNHDA, CDR2 SQIVND (reference sequence). In DNA form, the CDR3 reads TGTGCCAGTAGTCCTTCGACAGGGAGTGCGGAGACCCAGTACTTC. Translation: CASSPSTGSAETQYF.

As DNA, the CDR3 is TGTGCCAGCAGTGGTTCCGCGAACACCGGGGAGCTGTTTTTT. Encoded protein: CASSGSANTGELFF. This chain joins TRBV25-1 and TRBJ2-2; D gene uncertain. This CDR3 spans 14 amino acids. Trimming took 4 bases from V and 0 from J, leaving 6 bases between them. The germline V gene has CDR1 MGHDK and CDR2 SYGVNS.

This clone was seen a handful of times. This chain uses TRBV18 with TRBJ1-5, with D uncertain. V was shortened by 6 bases and J by 3 bases, with 15 bases between the two germline ends. Germline V gene sequence: CDR1 KGHSH, CDR2 LQKENI. The CDR3 sequence is 15 residues long. The CDR3, as DNA: TGTGCCAGCTCTCTCAATGGGCAGGACAATCAGCCCCAGCATTTT. Translation: CASSLNGQDNQPQHF.

V gene TRBV6-6 combines with J gene TRBJ1-4; maybe TRBD1 (5 bases). The CDR3 is 13 amino acids. CDR1 and CDR2 (germline): MNHNY, SVGAGI (reference sequence). Between the trimmed V and J ends, which lost 10 bases and 6 bases, there was a span of 15 bases. In DNA form, the CDR3 reads TGTGCCACCCTCCTTGGGGCGGATGAAAAACTGTTTTTT. Its protein product is CATLLGADEKLFF.

This clone was recorded only once. This chain connects TRBV3-1 (or the pseudogene TRBV3-2) to TRBJ2-7; D not resolved. The CDR3 runs 15 residues. V lost 0 bases, J lost 0 bases, and 9 bases lay in between. Germline V lookup: CDR1 LGHDT, CDR2 YNNKEL (reference sequence). The CDR3 here is CASSQDLVSSYEQYF. In DNA form, the CDR3 reads TGTGCCAGCAGCCAAGATTTGGTCAGCTCCTACGAGCAGTACTTC.

The rearrangement links TRBV3-1 (or the pseudogene TRBV3-2) to TRBJ2-1; D is uncertain. Trimming cost V 7 bases and J 3 bases, with 10 bases left between them. The CDR3 contains 13 residues. CDR1 and CDR2 (germline): LGHDT, YNNKEL (reference sequence). The DNA of the CDR3 is TGTGCCAGCACTACGGGTTTCTACAATGAGCAGTTCTTC. Translated, it gives CASTTGFYNEQFF.

This clone was detected only once. The chain uses TRBV5-4 and TRBJ2-2; 7 bases agree with TRBD1. CDR3 size: 15 residues. V shed 4 bases and J 2 bases; nucleotides not matched to a gene: 5. In germline, CDR1 is SGHNT, CDR2 YYREEE (reference sequence). The CDR3 here is CASSNRTGNTGELFF. For the CDR3, the DNA is TGTGCCAGCAGCAACAGGACAGGAAACACCGGGGAGCTGTTTTTT.

The chain joins TRBV29-1 to TRBJ1-5; TRBD1 is a possible D gene (6 bases). This CDR3 is built from 12 residues. V lost 4 bases and J 2 bases, leaving 6 bases between the germline ends. Germline V gene data show CDR1 as SQVTM and CDR2 as ANQGSEA. The chain's CDR3 is CSVGQGNQPQHF. The CDR3, as DNA: TGCAGCGTTGGACAGGGCAATCAGCCCCAGCATTTT.

The chain uses TRBV19 and TRBJ1-5; 8 nucleotides match TRBD1. Trimming cost V 5 bases and J 7 bases; bases outside gene matches: 7. From germline, CDR1 is LNHDA and CDR2 SQIVND (reference sequence). The CDR3 length is 14 residues. The CDR3 DNA reads as TGTGCCAGTAGTTCCACAGGGGGTTGGCAGCCCCAGCATTTT. It is translated as CASSSTGGWQPQHF.

V gene TRBV4-1 combines with J gene TRBJ2-3; 8 nucleotides agree with TRBD2. V gave up 1 base and J gave up 1 base; unmatched junction bases: 10. The CDR3 has 18 residues. The germline CDR1 and CDR2 sequences are MGHRA and YSYEKL. This CDR3 is CASSQATGGRVGTDTQYF. The CDR3 DNA is TGCGCCAGCAGCCAAGCGACGGGAGGGCGGGTTGGCACAGATACGCAGTATTTT.

The rearrangement uses TRBV6-5 and TRBJ2-2; D not resolved. Germline CDR1 MNHEY, CDR2 SVGAGI. Trimming cost V 6 bases and J 8 bases, with 10 bases left between them. CDR3 length: 12 residues. CDR3 coding DNA: TGTGCCAGCAGCCTCGAGATTGGGGAGCTGTTTTTT. Translated: CASSLEIGELFF.

J is TRBJ2-5 and V is TRBV28, with unresolved D. CDR1 is MDHEN, CDR2 SYDVKM, per germline. The CDR3 is 13 amino acids. Between the trimmed V and J ends, which lost 2 bases and 5 bases, there was a span of 9 bases. The DNA for the CDR3 is TGTGCCAGCAGTTTACCCCGGTCGGAGACCCAGTACTTC. Residues: CASSLPRSETQYF.